These 18 T cell receptor beta chains came from one sample sequenced in a study of human T cells and chemical hapten exposure. TCRdb re-called the RACE reads with MiXCR, one entry per CDR3 protein. The sample records 89,000 or so distinct CDR3 sequences, less than 8.5% being singletons. The time point here: patch test 2, 6 weeks after DPC sensitization. Treatment described: therapeutic diphenylcyclopropenone sensitization with weekly scalp DPC. The sequences come from whole blood, collected in connection with sensitization to the hapten diphenylcyclopropenone (DPC). These TCRs come from a woman aged 25-40 years with alopecia areata. Some clones in this sample may be carry-over from other donors' samples.

This clonotype was seen at least ten times. This chain connects TRBV12-3 or TRBV12-4 to TRBJ1-2; TRBD1 matches 9 bases. The CDR3 has 15 amino acids. Germline trimming cut 3 bases from V and 6 bases from J; bases unmatched to any gene: 8. CDR3 DNA: TGTGCCAGCAGTTTTGGGACAGGGATGGCGGATGGCTACACCTTC. It encodes CASSFGTGMADGYTF.

This clonotype was seen a single time. The genes are TRBV20-1 and TRBJ1-6; 7 bases match TRBD1. Germline CDR1 DFQATT, CDR2 SNEGSKA (reference sequence). V trimming: 3 bases; J trimming: 10 bases; junction bases outside the gene matches: 9. The CDR3 consists of 14 residues. CDR3 nucleotide sequence: TGCAGTGCTAGCACAAGGACAGGTCGATCACCCCTCCACTTT. It is translated as CSASTRTGRSPLHF.

The chain uses TRBV20-1 and TRBJ1-1; D possibly corresponds to TRBD1 (5 bases). The CDR3 has 13 residues. Germline V gene data show CDR1 as DFQATT and CDR2 as SNEGSKA (reference sequence). Between the trimmed V and J ends, which lost 6 bases and 0 bases, there was a span of 11 bases. The CDR3 region is CSAGGEMNTEAFF. In DNA form, the CDR3 reads TGCAGTGCGGGGGGGGAAATGAACACTGAAGCTTTCTTT.

The table lists this clonotype with many counts. This chain connects TRBV7-9 to TRBJ1-1; D uncertain. V was trimmed by 7 bases and J by 4 bases, leaving 13 bases between them. This CDR3 has 13 amino acids. The germline V gene encodes CDR1 SEHNR and CDR2 FQNEAQ (reference sequence). The CDR3 sequence: CASTLTLSTEAFF. CDR3 coding DNA: TGTGCCAGCACCTTGACCCTGAGCACTGAAGCTTTCTTT.

The rearrangement links TRBV18 to TRBJ1-2; TRBD1 is a possible D gene (6 bases). This CDR3 has 14 residues. Trimming left V 6 bases short and J 6 bases short, with 17 bases between. Germline lookup yields CDR1 KGHSH and CDR2 LQKENI. CDR3 sequence (DNA): TGTGCCAGCTCTGAACTCGACAGGAGCGATGGCTACACCTTC. Amino acids: CASSELDRSDGYTF.

In this sample, this clonotype turned up a few times. The rearrangement joins TRBV12-3 or TRBV12-4 to TRBJ1-1; tentative D call: TRBD1 (5 bases). V dropped 5 bases and J dropped 3 bases, with 13 bases sitting between them. The length of the CDR3 is 14 residues. The CDR3 here is CASSPQLGHTEAFF. The DNA of the CDR3 is TGTGCCAGCAGTCCCCAATTGGGACACACTGAAGCTTTCTTT.

The V call is TRBV11-3, the J call TRBJ2-3; no reliable D call. Trimming stripped 4 bases from V and 3 bases from J, with 8 bases between. The CDR3 loop spans 13 amino acids. Germline CDR1 SGHNT, CDR2 YENEEA. The CDR3 coding sequence is TGTGCCAGCAGCTGGAGTCTGACAGATACGCAGTATTTT. It specifies CASSWSLTDTQYF.

This clonotype was picked up many times. Here the CDR3 DNA reads TGTGCCAGCTATAGACTAGCGGGGGGGCCTTCCACGCAGTATTTT. Protein: CASYRLAGGPSTQYF. The rearrangement uses TRBV12-3 or TRBV12-4 and TRBJ2-3; 14 nucleotides align to TRBD2. This CDR3 has 15 residues. V was pared by 8 bases and J by 9 bases, with 10 bases of the junction left unmatched.

The chain carries TRBV10-3 and TRBJ1-1; maybe TRBD1 (6 bases). The CDR3 runs to 13 residues. Germline CDR1 reads ENHRY; CDR2 reads SYGVKD. V was cut by 7 bases and J by 4 bases, with 13 bases left in between. The CDR3 reads CAIKGGFGTEAFF. CDR3 DNA sequence: TGTGCCATCAAGGGGGGGTTTGGCACTGAAGCTTTCTTT.

The table lists this clonotype with many counts. The chain recombines TRBV3-1 with TRBJ1-5; D possibly corresponds to TRBD1 (5 bases). The germline gives CDR1 LGHDT, CDR2 YNNKEL (reference sequence). This CDR3 is built from 15 residues. V was pared by 1 base and J by 3 bases, with 10 bases between. The DNA of the CDR3 is TGTGCCAGCAGCCAAGGGTCAGGGATCAATCAGCCCCAGCATTTT. Residues: CASSQGSGINQPQHF.

This clonotype occurred many times. This chain joins TRBV12-3 or TRBV12-4 and TRBJ1-2; 8 bases line up with TRBD1. The CDR3 length is 13 residues. The trim removed 4 bases at V and 8 bases at J, leaving 6 bases unmatched. CDR3: CASSSGQGIGYTF. CDR3 DNA: TGTGCCAGCAGTTCCGGACAGGGAATAGGCTACACCTTC.

This clonotype was picked up many times. The chain is built from TRBV20-1 and TRBJ2-1, with TRBD1 as a possible D gene (5 bases). V shed 5 bases and J shed 4 bases, with 18 bases lying between them. The length of the CDR3 is 15 residues. CDR1 DFQATT and CDR2 SNEGSKA come from the germline V gene (reference sequence). The CDR3 protein is CSARQGPSRYNEQFF. Here the CDR3 DNA reads TGCAGTGCTCGCCAGGGCCCTTCGAGATACAATGAGCAGTTCTTC.

This clonotype showed up many times. The chain links TRBV29-1 to TRBJ1-5; no clear D gene. The ends were cut back, 5 bases at V and 2 bases at J, with 19 bases in the middle. CDR1 and CDR2 from the germline V gene are SQVTM and ANQGSEA. The CDR3 length is 16 residues. The CDR3 spells CSVPPRSHHRNQPQHF. Here the CDR3 DNA reads TGCAGCGTTCCTCCTAGGTCCCACCACCGCAATCAGCCCCAGCATTTT.

In its sample, this clonotype was seen a few times. The chain carries TRBV7-2 and TRBJ1-2; maybe TRBD1 (6 bases). This CDR3 is 17 amino acids long. Germline loops: CDR1 SGHTA, CDR2 FQGNSA. V was clipped by 1 base and J by 0 bases, with 15 bases between them. CDR3 sequence reads: CASSLEWQGPSNYGYTF. For the CDR3, the DNA is TGTGCCAGCAGCTTAGAATGGCAGGGGCCGTCTAACTATGGCTACACCTTC.

The sample holds many counts of this clonotype. The chain couples TRBV2 to TRBJ2-1; TRBD2 matches 12 bases. The CDR3 consists of 15 residues. The junction had 7 bases not matched to a gene; V was cut back by 5 bases and J by 8 bases. Looked up from germline, CDR1 is SNHLY and CDR2 is FYNNEI. The CDR3 coding sequence is TGTGCCAGCAGTCCCCTAGCGGGGGGGCGGGATGAGCAGTTCTTC. Protein product: CASSPLAGGRDEQFF. Variable domain in full (rest from reference TRBV2 and TRBJ2-1): EPEVTQTPSHQVTQMGQEVILRCVPISNHLYFYWYRQILGQKVEFLVSFYNNEISEKSEIFDDQFSVERPDGSNFTLKIRSTKLEDSAMYFCASSPLAGGRDEQFFGPGTRLTVL.

In its sample, this clonotype was seen many times. The V call is TRBV3-1, the J call TRBJ1-2, with D unresolved. CDR1 and CDR2 from the germline V gene are LGHDT and YNNKEL (reference sequence). This CDR3 is built from 13 residues. Trimming took 1 base from V and 1 from J, leaving 4 bases between them. CDR3 protein: CASSQVDNYGYTF. The CDR3 nucleotides are TGTGCCAGCAGCCAAGTGGATAACTATGGCTACACCTTC.

The chain employs TRBV7-3 and TRBJ1-6; tentative D call: TRBD1 (6 bases). The CDR3 extends over 13 amino acids. Trimming left V 3 bases short and J 6 bases short, with 6 bases between. The germline CDR1 and CDR2 sequences are SGHTA and FQGTGA. CDR3 sequence reads: CASSLDSNSPLHF. In DNA form, the CDR3 reads TGTGCCAGCAGCTTGGACAGTAATTCACCCCTCCACTTT.

This clonotype was observed at least ten times. The genes are TRBV7-9 and TRBJ2-1; a possible D gene is TRBD2 (6 bases). The V and J ends lost 5 bases and 9 bases respectively, with 26 bases between them. CDR3 size: 17 residues. CDR1 is SEHNR and CDR2 is FQNEAQ in the germline V gene (reference sequence). DNA of the CDR3: TGTGCCAGCAGCCCCATCAGTAGCGCGGGGTTGTATAGTGAGCAGTTCTTC. This codes for CASSPISSAGLYSEQFF.